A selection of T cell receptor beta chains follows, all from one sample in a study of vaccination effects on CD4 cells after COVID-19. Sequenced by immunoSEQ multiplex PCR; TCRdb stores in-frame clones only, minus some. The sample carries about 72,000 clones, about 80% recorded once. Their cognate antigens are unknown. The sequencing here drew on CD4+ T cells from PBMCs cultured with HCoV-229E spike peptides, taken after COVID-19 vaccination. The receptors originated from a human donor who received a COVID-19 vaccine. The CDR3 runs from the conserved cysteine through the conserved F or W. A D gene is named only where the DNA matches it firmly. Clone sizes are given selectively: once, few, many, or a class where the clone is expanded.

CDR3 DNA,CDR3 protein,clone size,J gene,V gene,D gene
TGCGCCAGCAGTGTGACTATTCCTGGGGAGCTGTTTTTT,CASSVTIPGELFF,once,TRBJ2-2,TRBV10-1,-
TGTGCCAGCAGCTTAGGGGCCAGTGAAAAACTGTTTTTT,CASSLGASEKLFF,-,TRBJ1-4,TRBV7-2,-
TGTGCCAGCAGCTTAACGGGGACAGGGGGCGAAAAACTGTTTTTT,CASSLTGTGGEKLFF,-,TRBJ1-4,TRBV7-3,TRBD1
TGTGCCAGCACCAGGGTCGGGGCCGACGAGGGAAAACTGTTTTTT,CASTRVGADEGKLFF,-,TRBJ1-4,TRBV6-6,-
TGTGCCAGCAGTTTTGGGTTAGCGGGGGGGCCCACCGGGGAGCTGTTTTTT,CASSFGLAGGPTGELFF,-,TRBJ2-2,TRBV27,TRBD2
TGTGCCAGCACCCCTGGGGTCGGTCGGGAGACCCAGTACTTC,CASTPGVGRETQYF,-,TRBJ2-5,TRBV2,-
TGCGCCAGCAGCTTGGAGGACAGGGGACTTGAAGCTTTCTTT,CASSLEDRGLEAFF,few,TRBJ1-1,TRBV5-1,TRBD1
TGTGCCAGCAGCTTAGGGAGGGAGGAGACCCAGTACTTC,CASSLGREETQYF,-,TRBJ2-5,TRBV13,-
TGCAGCGCCCCAATCGGGGGGCTGGGCACTGAAGCTTTCTTT,CSAPIGGLGTEAFF,-,TRBJ1-1,TRBV29-1,-
TGCGCCAGCAGCTTGGCCGGGACAGGGGAGGAGACCCAGTACTTC,CASSLAGTGEETQYF,-,TRBJ2-5,TRBV5-1,TRBD1
TGTGCCAGCAGTGAAGCCCCCCCCACCGGGACAGGGAGATTCGGCTACACCTTC,CASSEAPPTGTGRFGYTF,-,TRBJ1-2,TRBV6-1,TRBD1
TGTGCCAGCAGCGTAGCGGGGGGCTCAGATACGCAGTATTTT,CASSVAGGSDTQYF,-,TRBJ2-3,TRBV9,-
TGTGCCAGCAGCTCCCGTCTGGGGGGGCAATACAATGAGCAGTTCTTC,CASSSRLGGQYNEQFF,once,TRBJ2-1,TRBV5-4,-
TGTGCCAGCAGCGAAGTGGGCGGGGGGGCTGAGGAGACCCAGTACTTC,CASSEVGGGAEETQYF,-,TRBJ2-5,TRBV7-8,TRBD2
TGTGCCAGCTCACTTAGCGGGGGAGCCTCTACCGGGGAGCTGTTTTTT,CASSLSGGASTGELFF,-,TRBJ2-2,TRBV18,TRBD2
TGTGCCAGCAGTTTACGACGCGGGGCCCAAGAGACCCAGTACTTC,CASSLRRGAQETQYF,-,TRBJ2-5,TRBV27,-
TGTGCTAGTGGTTTGGGACGGGACAGCCAAGAGACCCAGTACTTC,CASGLGRDSQETQYF,-,TRBJ2-5,TRBV12-5,TRBD1
TGCGCCAGCAGCCAGGCTAACCAAGAGACCCAGTACTTC,CASSQANQETQYF,-,TRBJ2-5,TRBV4-3,-
TGTGCCAGCAGCGTAAGGGGCGCGGGGAACACCGGGGAGCTGTTTTTT,CASSVRGAGNTGELFF,-,TRBJ2-2,TRBV9,-
TGCAGTGCTAGTGGTGGACCTAATGAAAAACTGTTTTTT,CSASGGPNEKLFF,-,TRBJ1-4,TRBV20-1,-
TGTGCCAGCAGCCGGCAGGGGGGGACTGCTGGAAACACCATATATTTT,CASSRQGGTAGNTIYF,once,TRBJ1-3,TRBV11-1,TRBD1
TGTGCCAGCAGTGAGTGGAGCTCCCCGCTCCACTATGGCTACACCTTC,CASSEWSSPLHYGYTF,-,TRBJ1-2,TRBV25-1,-
TGTGCCAGCAGCTTGTCACCCGGTAATGGCGGCTCCTACAATGAGCAGTTCTTC,CASSLSPGNGGSYNEQFF,-,TRBJ2-1,TRBV5-6,-
TGTGCCAGCAGTGGCTTGACCGGGGAGCTGTTTTTT,CASSGLTGELFF,-,TRBJ2-2,TRBV25-1,-
TGTGCCAGCAGCCCCGGGGAGGGGCGCAATCAGCCCCAGCATTTT,CASSPGEGRNQPQHF,-,TRBJ1-5,TRBV4-2,-
TGTGCCACCAGCAGAGTCAATGAAAAACTGTTTTTT,CATSRVNEKLFF,few,TRBJ1-4,TRBV15,-
TGCGCCAGCAGCTTGGCAGCCACCGGGGAGCTGTTTTTT,CASSLAATGELFF,-,TRBJ2-2,TRBV5-1,-
TGTGCCAGCAGCGCCCAAGTAGGGGGGACTGAAGCTTTCTTT,CASSAQVGGTEAFF,-,TRBJ1-1,TRBV9,-
TGTGCCAGCTCACCACGGGGCAGGGGAGTAGGTGGCTACACCTTC,CASSPRGRGVGGYTF,once,TRBJ1-2,TRBV18,-
TGTGCCAGCAGCTTGGGATGGAGGACTGAAGCTTTCTTT,CASSLGWRTEAFF,-,TRBJ1-1,TRBV5-4,-
TGTGCCAGCAGTGGGACAGCAGCAAACACCATATATTTT,CASSGTAANTIYF,-,TRBJ1-3,TRBV2,-
TGCGCCAGCAGCTTGGAAGGTTTCAGGGGTGCCCACTATGGCTACACCTTC,CASSLEGFRGAHYGYTF,-,TRBJ1-2,TRBV5-1,-
TGCGCCAGCAGCTTTGGGGAGACGAACTATGGCTACACCTTC,CASSFGETNYGYTF,-,TRBJ1-2,TRBV5-1,-
TGTGCCAGCAGTCCCCTCGGGGGGCGCGAGAACACTGAAGCTTTCTTT,CASSPLGGRENTEAFF,-,TRBJ1-1,TRBV7-3,-
TGTGCCAGTAGTACATCTAGCTCCGGGACTAGCGGGCCCGATACGCAGTATTTT,CASSTSSSGTSGPDTQYF,-,TRBJ2-3,TRBV19,TRBD2
TGTGCCAGCAGACTAGCGGGGGGCGGCCCCGGGGAGCTGTTTTTT,CASRLAGGGPGELFF,-,TRBJ2-2,TRBV7-9,TRBD2
TGTGCCAGCAGTTACACTCCGGCAACGAGTAATTCACCCCTCCACTTT,CASSYTPATSNSPLHF,-,TRBJ1-6,TRBV6-5,-
TGTGCCAGCAGCTTGGCCGGGACCCAGTACTTC,CASSLAGTQYF,-,TRBJ2-5,TRBV5-4,-
TGTGCCAGCAGCGTGACCAAGCTGGCTTTCTTT,CASSVTKLAFF,once,TRBJ1-1,TRBV2,-
TGCGCCAGCAGCCTCTTCCCCTACAATGAGCAGTTCTTC,CASSLFPYNEQFF,-,TRBJ2-1,TRBV10-1,-
TGTGCCACCAGCCAGACCGGGACAGGGGATGAAAAACTGTTTTTT,CATSQTGTGDEKLFF,few,TRBJ1-4,TRBV24-1,TRBD1
TGTGCCAGCTCACCACCGACAGGGGTAACCACTGAAGCTTTCTTT,CASSPPTGVTTEAFF,-,TRBJ1-1,TRBV18,TRBD1
TGTGCCAGCAGTTCTTTAAACAGGGGGCCCGGGGAGCTGTTTTTT,CASSSLNRGPGELFF,-,TRBJ2-2,TRBV6-5,TRBD1
TGCAGCGTTGTACGTGGGGGGGCCTACAATGAGCAGTTCTTC,CSVVRGGAYNEQFF,-,TRBJ2-1,TRBV29-1,TRBD2
TGTGCCAGCAGCTTAGCGGGACTCACGGTAGCTTTCTTT,CASSLAGLTVAFF,few,TRBJ1-1,TRBV7-8,-
TGTGCCAGCAGCTTTTCGGTATCTGGAAACACCATATATTTT,CASSFSVSGNTIYF,once,TRBJ1-3,TRBV7-2,-
TGTGCCAGCCGACCGGGGGGCACAGATACGCAGTATTTT,CASRPGGTDTQYF,-,TRBJ2-3,TRBV12-3/TRBV12-4,-
TGTGCCAGTAGTCCCATCGACAGCTACAATCAGCCCCAGCATTTT,CASSPIDSYNQPQHF,-,TRBJ1-5,TRBV19,-
TGTGCCAGCAGCCAGACCCTCCTAGCTAGCGGGCATGGTCGTGAGCAGTTCTTC,CASSQTLLASGHGREQFF,-,TRBJ2-1,TRBV14,TRBD2
TGTGCCAGCAGTTACGGCGGGGCGGTAGAGACCCAGTACTTC,CASSYGGAVETQYF,-,TRBJ2-5,TRBV6-5,-
TGTGCCAGCATGATACGGACACCGAACACCGGGGAGCTGTTTTTT,CASMIRTPNTGELFF,-,TRBJ2-2,TRBV6-5,-
TGTGCCAGCAGCGGGGTAACGGGACGGAACTATGGCTACACCTTC,CASSGVTGRNYGYTF,-,TRBJ1-2,TRBV11-2,-
TGTGCCAGCAGTTACGCGGGGGCCGGAAGCACAGATACGCAGTATTTT,CASSYAGAGSTDTQYF,-,TRBJ2-3,TRBV6-5,-
TGCGCCAGCAGCCAAGAGGGACAGGGGATGAGTAACTATGGCTACACCTTC,CASSQEGQGMSNYGYTF,-,TRBJ1-2,TRBV4-1,TRBD1
TGCGCCAGCGGAGGGGGCGGAAACATTCAGTACTTC,CASGGGGNIQYF,-,TRBJ2-4,TRBV10-2,-
TGTGCCACCAGCAGAAGTACAGCTAACTATGGCTACACCTTC,CATSRSTANYGYTF,-,TRBJ1-2,TRBV15,-
TGTGCCAGCAGCTTAGTACAGAACACCGGGGAGCTGTTTTTT,CASSLVQNTGELFF,-,TRBJ2-2,TRBV7-9,-
TGTGCCAGCAGAAATGCGAACAGCGAAAAACTGTTTTTT,CASRNANSEKLFF,-,TRBJ1-4,TRBV6-1,-